These T cell receptor beta chains were read from a single sample in a study of blood T cell repertoires in COVID-19. This table comes from immunoSEQ multiplex PCR, and its TCRdb copy is limited to in-frame clones, with some not included. The sample lists some 310,000 clones, 85% to 90% occurring once. What was sequenced was PBMCs or T cells enriched from blood (not recorded which). All receptors derive from a woman under 40 who had recovered from COVID-19. Both conserved end residues are part of each CDR3. The D gene is left open where the match is weak. Clone size is shown for a subset of rows, as once, few, many or a class of expanded clone.

V gene,J gene,D gene,clone size,CDR3 DNA,CDR3 protein
TRBV7-9,TRBJ2-7,NA,NA,TGTGCCAGCAGCTTTCTGGACAGTTCGTACGAGCAGTACTTC,CASSFLDSSYEQYF
TRBV6-4,TRBJ1-2,TRBD1,few,TGTGCCAGCAGTCCCGGACAGGGTGGCTATGGCTACACCTTC,CASSPGQGGYGYTF
TRBV2,TRBJ1-5,NA,NA,TGTGCCAGCAGTGAAATGGACACTAGCAATCAGCCCCAGCATTTT,CASSEMDTSNQPQHF
TRBV5-6,TRBJ1-1,NA,NA,TGTGCCAGCAGCTTGTTTGGTGGGCGGGTGGGTACTGAAGCTTTCTTT,CASSLFGGRVGTEAFF
TRBV10-2,TRBJ2-7,TRBD1,NA,TGCGCCAGCAGACCCACACCGGACAGGTCCTACGAGCAGTACTTC,CASRPTPDRSYEQYF
TRBV2,TRBJ1-1,NA,few,TGTGCCACCTCACCCGGGAGGGAATCTGAAGCTTTCTTT,CATSPGRESEAFF
TRBV7-3,TRBJ2-1,TRBD2,NA,TGTGCCAGCAGCCCCGGACTAGGCCCGGGGAATGAGCAGTTCTTC,CASSPGLGPGNEQFF
TRBV30,TRBJ1-6,NA,NA,TGTGCCTGGAGTGTACTCGGGAATTCACCCCTCCACTTT,CAWSVLGNSPLHF
TRBV7-2,TRBJ2-7,NA,NA,TGTGCCAGCAGCTCCAGACTGGTACACGAGCAGTACTTC,CASSSRLVHEQYF
TRBV2,TRBJ2-7,NA,NA,TGTGCCAGCAGTTATAGTTACGAGCAGTACTTC,CASSYSYEQYF
TRBV13,TRBJ1-3,NA,NA,TGTGCCAGCAGCTTAGGATACTCTGGAAACACCATATATTTT,CASSLGYSGNTIYF
TRBV7-9,TRBJ1-5,NA,NA,TGTGCCAGCAGCTCCCCGGGAAAGAATCAGCCCCAGCATTTT,CASSSPGKNQPQHF
TRBV9,TRBJ2-1,NA,NA,TGTGCCAGCCGTAGCTCCTACAATGAGCAGTTCTTC,CASRSSYNEQFF
TRBV9,TRBJ2-7,NA,NA,TGTGCCAGCAGCCCCGGACAGCACTCCTACGAGCAGTACTTC,CASSPGQHSYEQYF
TRBV19,TRBJ1-2,NA,few,TGTGCCAGCAACTTCCCTGGGAGGGGGTCGAACTATGGCTACACCTTC,CASNFPGRGSNYGYTF
TRBV11-2,TRBJ1-4,NA,few,TGTGCCAGCAGCTTAGATTGGGTCGGGAGTAATGAAAAACTGTTTTTT,CASSLDWVGSNEKLFF
TRBV7-8,TRBJ1-5,NA,NA,TGTGCCAGCAGCTTAGGCCCTAGCCAGCCCCAGCATTTT,CASSLGPSQPQHF
TRBV9,TRBJ1-4,NA,NA,TGTGCCAGCAGTCCTATAGGCAGGGGATACGAAAAACTGTTTTTT,CASSPIGRGYEKLFF
TRBV27,TRBJ1-5,TRBD1,NA,TGTGCCAGCAGACCGGGTCGGGACAGGGTACGGACCCAGCATTTT,CASRPGRDRVRTQHF
TRBV9,TRBJ2-2,NA,NA,TGTGCCAGCAGCGTAGACACGTACACCGGGGAGCTGTTTTTT,CASSVDTYTGELFF
TRBV19,TRBJ1-1,NA,NA,TGTGCCAGTACCAGGGGTCAGGGCGAGAGCACTGAAGCTTTCTTT,CASTRGQGESTEAFF
TRBV6-2/TRBV6-3,TRBJ2-5,TRBD2,NA,TGTGCCAGCAGTTTCACAACGGGACTAGCGGGAGAGTCTGTCCCTCAAGAGACCCAGTACTTC,CASSFTTGLAGESVPQETQYF
TRBV23-1,TRBJ1-2,TRBD1,NA,TGCGCCAGCAGAAAGGACAGGGTTTTGTATGGCTACACCTTC,CASRKDRVLYGYTF
TRBV4-1,TRBJ2-6,NA,NA,TGCGCCAGCAGCCAAGTTTTCGGGGCTGGGGCCAACGTCCTGACTTTC,CASSQVFGAGANVLTF
TRBV7-9,TRBJ1-6,NA,NA,TGTGCCAGCAGCTTTAGTTGGGCCCAGAATAATTCACCCCTCCACTTT,CASSFSWAQNNSPLHF
TRBV6-5,TRBJ2-7,NA,NA,TGTGCCAGCAGTTACGATCGGGGGGCGTACGAGCAGTACTTC,CASSYDRGAYEQYF
TRBV30,TRBJ2-1,TRBD2,NA,TGTGCCTGGAGTGTAGGGGCTAGCGGGACCGATGAGCAGTTCTTC,CAWSVGASGTDEQFF